A selection of T cell receptor beta chains follows, all from one sample in a study of blood T cell repertoires in COVID-19. Repertoires were generated with immunoSEQ multiplex PCR, while TCRdb's copy carries only in-frame clones and drops some. The table has about 160,000 clones, around 80% seen once. The specimen sequenced was peripheral blood. Receptor source: a man between 60 and 75 years old with acute or convalescent COVID-19. CDR3s include the opening cysteine and the closing phenylalanine or tryptophan. The order of the fields is J gene, D gene, V gene, CDR3 protein. A D gene is named only where the DNA matches it firmly.

>TRBJ2-3|.|TRBV18
CASSPTRIAKDTQYF
>TRBJ2-7|TRBD2|TRBV6-5
CASSWTSSGEQYF
>TRBJ2-4|.|TRBV4-1
CASSQDRAGGRSIQYF
>TRBJ1-3|.|TRBV3-1/TRBV3-2
CASSQGQGGNTIYF
>TRBJ2-3|.|TRBV27
CASSFNLAVVDTQYF
>TRBJ2-1|TRBD1|TRBV18
CASSPPTGTGSYNEQFF
>TRBJ2-7|TRBD2|TRBV6-5
CATRDYRYEQYF
>TRBJ2-3|TRBD2|TRBV10-3
CAISEKAGGNTDTQYF
>TRBJ2-7|TRBD1|TRBV5-1
CASSPFGTGETYEQYF
>TRBJ2-1|.|TRBV19
CASSQPNTGIHNEQFF
>TRBJ1-1|TRBD1|TRBV12-3/TRBV12-4
CASSLEQGAGAFF
>TRBJ2-7|TRBD1|TRBV14
CASSQAGQGIEQYF
>TRBJ2-3|.|TRBV5-1
CASSLGAGGADTQYF
>TRBJ2-7|.|TRBV7-9
CASSDSSRTVSYEQYF
>TRBJ2-7|.|TRBV6-5
CASSSGTSTYEQYF
>TRBJ2-1|.|TRBV3-1/TRBV3-2
CASEATGSSYNEQFF
>TRBJ2-1|TRBD2|TRBV19
CASKERGDFNEQFF
>TRBJ2-3|.|TRBV7-9
CASSPGGAGTDTQYF
>TRBJ1-1|TRBD1|TRBV6-5
CASSYGGQGPNTEAFF
>TRBJ2-3|.|TRBV10-3
CAISENESTRQYF
>TRBJ2-3|.|TRBV29-1
CSGRTVLGADTQYF
>TRBJ1-2|.|TRBV18
CASSPPPARQVYYGYTF
>TRBJ2-3|TRBD2|TRBV2
CASGESGEPTDTQYF
>TRBJ1-5|.|TRBV30
CAWTPRQVNQPQHF
>TRBJ2-5|TRBD1|TRBV5-4
CASSRGTGGPETQYF
>TRBJ2-1|TRBD1|TRBV25-1
CASSGSTGGISYNEQFF
>TRBJ2-1|TRBD1|TRBV7-2
CASSLRTGQGLHEQFF
>TRBJ2-7|TRBD1|TRBV7-3
CASSPTGGNYEQYF